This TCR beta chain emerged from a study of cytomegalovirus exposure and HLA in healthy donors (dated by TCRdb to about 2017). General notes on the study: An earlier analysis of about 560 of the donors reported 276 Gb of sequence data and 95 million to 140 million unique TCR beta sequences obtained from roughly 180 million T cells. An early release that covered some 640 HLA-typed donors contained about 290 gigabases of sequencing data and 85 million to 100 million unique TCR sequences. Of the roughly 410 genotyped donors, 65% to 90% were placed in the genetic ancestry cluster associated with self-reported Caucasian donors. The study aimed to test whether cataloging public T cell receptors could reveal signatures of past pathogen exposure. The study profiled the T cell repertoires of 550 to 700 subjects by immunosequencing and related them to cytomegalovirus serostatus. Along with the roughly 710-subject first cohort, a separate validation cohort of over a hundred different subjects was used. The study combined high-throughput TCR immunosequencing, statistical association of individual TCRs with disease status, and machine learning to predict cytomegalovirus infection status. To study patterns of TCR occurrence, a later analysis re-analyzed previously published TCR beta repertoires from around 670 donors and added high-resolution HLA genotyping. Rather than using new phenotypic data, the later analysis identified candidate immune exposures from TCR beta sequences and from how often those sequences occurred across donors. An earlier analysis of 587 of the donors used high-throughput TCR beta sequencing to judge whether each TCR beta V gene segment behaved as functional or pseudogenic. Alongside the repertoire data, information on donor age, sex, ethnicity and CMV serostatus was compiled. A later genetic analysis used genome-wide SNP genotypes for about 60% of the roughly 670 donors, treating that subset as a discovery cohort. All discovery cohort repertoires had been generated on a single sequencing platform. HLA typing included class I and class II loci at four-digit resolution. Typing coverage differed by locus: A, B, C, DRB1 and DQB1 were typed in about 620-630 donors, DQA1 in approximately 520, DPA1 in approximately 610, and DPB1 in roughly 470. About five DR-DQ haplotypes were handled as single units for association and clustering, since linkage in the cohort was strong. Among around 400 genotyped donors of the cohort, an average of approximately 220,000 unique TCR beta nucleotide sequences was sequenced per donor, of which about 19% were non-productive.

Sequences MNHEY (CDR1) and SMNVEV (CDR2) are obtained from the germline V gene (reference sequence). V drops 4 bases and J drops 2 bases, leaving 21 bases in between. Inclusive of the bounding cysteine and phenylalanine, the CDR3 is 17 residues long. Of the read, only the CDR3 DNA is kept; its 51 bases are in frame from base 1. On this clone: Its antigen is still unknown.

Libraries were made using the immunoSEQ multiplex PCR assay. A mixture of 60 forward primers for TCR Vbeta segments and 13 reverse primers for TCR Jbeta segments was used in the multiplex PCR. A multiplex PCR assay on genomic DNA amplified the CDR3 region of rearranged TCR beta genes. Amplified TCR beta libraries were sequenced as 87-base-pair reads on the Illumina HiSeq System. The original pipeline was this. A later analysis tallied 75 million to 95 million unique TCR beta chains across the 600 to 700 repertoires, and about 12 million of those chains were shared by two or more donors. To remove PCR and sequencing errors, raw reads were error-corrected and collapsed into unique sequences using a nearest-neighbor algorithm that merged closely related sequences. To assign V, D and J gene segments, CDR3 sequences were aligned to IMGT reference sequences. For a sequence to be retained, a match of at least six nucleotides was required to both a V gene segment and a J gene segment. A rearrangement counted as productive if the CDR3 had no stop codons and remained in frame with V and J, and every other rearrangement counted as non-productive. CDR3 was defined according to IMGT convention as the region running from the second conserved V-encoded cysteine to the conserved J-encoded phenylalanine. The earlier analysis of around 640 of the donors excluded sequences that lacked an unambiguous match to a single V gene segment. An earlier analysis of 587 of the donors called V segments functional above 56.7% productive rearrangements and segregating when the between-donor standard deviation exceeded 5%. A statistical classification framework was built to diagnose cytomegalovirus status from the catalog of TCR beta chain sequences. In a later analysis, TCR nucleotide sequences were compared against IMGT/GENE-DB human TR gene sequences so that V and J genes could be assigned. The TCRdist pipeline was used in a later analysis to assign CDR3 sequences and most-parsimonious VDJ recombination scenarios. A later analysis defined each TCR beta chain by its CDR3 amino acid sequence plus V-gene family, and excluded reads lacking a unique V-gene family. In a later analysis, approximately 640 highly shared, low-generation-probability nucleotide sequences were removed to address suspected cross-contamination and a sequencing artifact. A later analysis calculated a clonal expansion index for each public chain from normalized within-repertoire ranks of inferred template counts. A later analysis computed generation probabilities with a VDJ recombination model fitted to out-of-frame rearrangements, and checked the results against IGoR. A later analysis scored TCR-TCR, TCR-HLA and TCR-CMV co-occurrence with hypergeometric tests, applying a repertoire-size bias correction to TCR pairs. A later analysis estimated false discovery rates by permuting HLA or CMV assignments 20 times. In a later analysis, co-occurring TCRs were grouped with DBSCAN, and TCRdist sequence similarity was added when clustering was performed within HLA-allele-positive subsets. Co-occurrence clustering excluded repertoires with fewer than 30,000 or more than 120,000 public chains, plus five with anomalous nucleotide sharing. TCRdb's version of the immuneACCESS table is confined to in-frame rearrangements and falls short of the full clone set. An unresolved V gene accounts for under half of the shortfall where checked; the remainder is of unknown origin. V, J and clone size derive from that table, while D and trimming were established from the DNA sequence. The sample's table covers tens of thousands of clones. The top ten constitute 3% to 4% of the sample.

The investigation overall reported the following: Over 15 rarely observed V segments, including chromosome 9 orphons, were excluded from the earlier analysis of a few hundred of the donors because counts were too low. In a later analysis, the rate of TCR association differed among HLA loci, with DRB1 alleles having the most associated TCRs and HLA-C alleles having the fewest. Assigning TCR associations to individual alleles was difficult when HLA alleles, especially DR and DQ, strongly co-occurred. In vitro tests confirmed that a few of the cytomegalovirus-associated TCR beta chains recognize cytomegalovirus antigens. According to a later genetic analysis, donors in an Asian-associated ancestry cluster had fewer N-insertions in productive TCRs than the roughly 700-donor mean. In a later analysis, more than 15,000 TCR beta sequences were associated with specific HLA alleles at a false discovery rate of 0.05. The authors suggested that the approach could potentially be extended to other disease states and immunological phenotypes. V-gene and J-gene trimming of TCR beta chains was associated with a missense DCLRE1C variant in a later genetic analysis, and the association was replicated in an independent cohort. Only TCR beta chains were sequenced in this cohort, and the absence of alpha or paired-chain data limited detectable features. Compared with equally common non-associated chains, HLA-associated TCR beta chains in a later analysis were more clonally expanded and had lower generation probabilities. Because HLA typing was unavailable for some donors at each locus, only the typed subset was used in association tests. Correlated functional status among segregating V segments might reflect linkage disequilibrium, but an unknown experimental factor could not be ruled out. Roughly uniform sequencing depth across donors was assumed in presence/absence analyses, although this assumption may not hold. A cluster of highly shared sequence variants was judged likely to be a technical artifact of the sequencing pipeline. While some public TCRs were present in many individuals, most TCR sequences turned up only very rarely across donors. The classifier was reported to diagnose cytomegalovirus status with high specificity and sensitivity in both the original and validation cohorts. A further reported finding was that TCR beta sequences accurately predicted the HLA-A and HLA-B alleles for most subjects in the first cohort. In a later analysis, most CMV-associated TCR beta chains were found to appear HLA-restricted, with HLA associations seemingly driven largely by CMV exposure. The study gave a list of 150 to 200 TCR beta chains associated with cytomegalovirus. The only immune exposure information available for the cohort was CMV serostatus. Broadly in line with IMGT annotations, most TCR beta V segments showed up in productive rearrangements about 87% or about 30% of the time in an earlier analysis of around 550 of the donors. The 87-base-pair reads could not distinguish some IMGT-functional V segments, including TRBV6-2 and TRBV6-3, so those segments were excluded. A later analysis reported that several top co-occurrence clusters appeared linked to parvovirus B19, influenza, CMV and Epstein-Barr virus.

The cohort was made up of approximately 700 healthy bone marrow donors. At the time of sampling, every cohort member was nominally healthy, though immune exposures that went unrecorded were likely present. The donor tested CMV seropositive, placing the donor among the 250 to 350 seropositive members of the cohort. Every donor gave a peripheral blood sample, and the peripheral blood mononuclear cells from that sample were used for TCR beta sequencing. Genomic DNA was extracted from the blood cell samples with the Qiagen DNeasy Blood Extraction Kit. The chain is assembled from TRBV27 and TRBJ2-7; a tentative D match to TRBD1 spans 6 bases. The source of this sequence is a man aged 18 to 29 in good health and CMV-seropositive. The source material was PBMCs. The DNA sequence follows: TGTGCCAGCAGTTCAAGCCCCCCTCAGGGGTCTACCTACGAGCAGTACTTC. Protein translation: CASSSSPPQGSTYEQYF.